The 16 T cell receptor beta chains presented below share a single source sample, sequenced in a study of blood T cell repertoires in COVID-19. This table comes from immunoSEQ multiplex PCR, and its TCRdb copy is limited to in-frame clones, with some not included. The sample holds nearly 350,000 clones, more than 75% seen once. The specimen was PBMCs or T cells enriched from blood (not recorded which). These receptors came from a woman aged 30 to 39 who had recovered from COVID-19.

CDR3 in amino acids: CASRGRGQGDTGELFF. The DNA for the CDR3 is TGTGCCAGCAGAGGAAGGGGACAGGGGGACACCGGGGAGCTGTTTTTT. The chain has TRBV28 and TRBJ2-2; TRBD1 aligns across 11 bases. Germline V lookup: CDR1 MDHEN, CDR2 SYDVKM. V was pared by 6 bases and J by 3 bases, with 6 bases of the junction left unmatched. This CDR3 region has 16 residues.

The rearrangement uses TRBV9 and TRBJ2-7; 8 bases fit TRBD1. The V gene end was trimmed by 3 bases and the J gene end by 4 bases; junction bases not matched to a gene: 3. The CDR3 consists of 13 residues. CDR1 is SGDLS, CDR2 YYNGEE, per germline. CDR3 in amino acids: CASSGTGKYEQYF. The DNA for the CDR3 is TGTGCCAGCAGCGGGACAGGGAAGTACGAGCAGTACTTC.

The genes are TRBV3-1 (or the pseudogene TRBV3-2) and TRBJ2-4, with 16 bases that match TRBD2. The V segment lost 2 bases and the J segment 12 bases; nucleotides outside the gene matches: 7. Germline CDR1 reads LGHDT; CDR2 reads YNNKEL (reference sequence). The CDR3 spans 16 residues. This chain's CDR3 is CASSQQPGLAGGHQYF. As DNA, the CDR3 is TGTGCCAGCAGCCAACAGCCGGGACTAGCGGGGGGGCATCAGTACTTC.

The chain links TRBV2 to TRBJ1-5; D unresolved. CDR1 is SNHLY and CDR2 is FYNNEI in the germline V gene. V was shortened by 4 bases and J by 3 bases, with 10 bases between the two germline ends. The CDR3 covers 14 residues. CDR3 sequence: CASSVSGNNQPQHF. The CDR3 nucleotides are TGTGCCAGCAGTGTTTCAGGTAACAATCAGCCCCAGCATTTT.

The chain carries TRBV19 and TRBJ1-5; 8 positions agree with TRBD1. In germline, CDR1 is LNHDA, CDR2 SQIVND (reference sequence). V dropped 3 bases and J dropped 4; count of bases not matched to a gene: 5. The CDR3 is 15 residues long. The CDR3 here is CASSILDRENQPQHF. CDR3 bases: TGTGCCAGTAGTATCTTGGACAGGGAAAATCAGCCCCAGCATTTT.

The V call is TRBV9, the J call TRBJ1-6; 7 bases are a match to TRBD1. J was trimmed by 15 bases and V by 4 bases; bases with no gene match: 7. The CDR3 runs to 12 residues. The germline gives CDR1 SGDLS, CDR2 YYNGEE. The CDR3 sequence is CASSPGGLDLHF. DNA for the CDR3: TGTGCCAGCAGCCCAGGGGGGTTGGACCTCCACTTT.

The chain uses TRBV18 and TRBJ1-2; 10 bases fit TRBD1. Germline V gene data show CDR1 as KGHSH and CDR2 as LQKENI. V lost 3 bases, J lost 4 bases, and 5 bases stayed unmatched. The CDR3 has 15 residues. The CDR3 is CASSPPGQGFYGYTF. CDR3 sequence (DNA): TGTGCCAGCTCACCGCCGGGACAGGGGTTCTATGGCTACACCTTC.

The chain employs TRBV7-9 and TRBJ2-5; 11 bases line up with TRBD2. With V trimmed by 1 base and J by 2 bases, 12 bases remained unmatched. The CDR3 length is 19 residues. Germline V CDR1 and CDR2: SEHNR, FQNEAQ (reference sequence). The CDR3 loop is CASSLGPASGGPEQETQYF. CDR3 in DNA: TGTGCCAGCAGCTTAGGTCCGGCTAGCGGGGGGCCTGAGCAAGAGACCCAGTACTTC.

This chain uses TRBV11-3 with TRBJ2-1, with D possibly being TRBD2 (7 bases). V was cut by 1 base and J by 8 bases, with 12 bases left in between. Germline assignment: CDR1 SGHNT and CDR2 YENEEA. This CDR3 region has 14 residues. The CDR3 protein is CASSLGTGRDEQFF. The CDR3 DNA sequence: TGTGCCAGCAGCTTAGGAACAGGGAGGGATGAGCAGTTCTTC. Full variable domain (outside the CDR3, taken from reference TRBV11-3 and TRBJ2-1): EAGVVQSPRYKIIEKKQPVAFWCNPISGHNTLYWYLQNLGQGPELLIRYENEEAVDDSQLPKDRFSAERLKGVDSTLKIQPAELGDSAVYLCASSLGTGRDEQFFGPGTRLTVL.

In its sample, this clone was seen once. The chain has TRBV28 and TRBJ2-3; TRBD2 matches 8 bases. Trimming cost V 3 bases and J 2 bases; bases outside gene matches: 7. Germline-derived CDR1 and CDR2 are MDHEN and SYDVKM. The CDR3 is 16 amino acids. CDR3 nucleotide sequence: TGTGCCAGCAGTTTCCGGCGGGGGGTAAACACAGATACGCAGTATTTT. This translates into CASSFRRGVNTDTQYF.

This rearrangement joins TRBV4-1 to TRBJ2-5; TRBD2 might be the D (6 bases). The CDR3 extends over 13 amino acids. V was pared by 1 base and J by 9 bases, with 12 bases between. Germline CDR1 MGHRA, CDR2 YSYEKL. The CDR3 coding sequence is TGCGCCAGCAGCCAAGCCCTAAGGGAGGCCCAGTACTTC. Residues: CASSQALREAQYF.

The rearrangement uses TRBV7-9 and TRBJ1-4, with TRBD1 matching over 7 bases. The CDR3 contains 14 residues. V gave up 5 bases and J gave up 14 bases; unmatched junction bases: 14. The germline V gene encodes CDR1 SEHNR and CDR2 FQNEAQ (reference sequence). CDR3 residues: CASSPGTVPFGLFF. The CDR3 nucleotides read TGTGCCAGCAGCCCCGGGACAGTCCCCTTTGGGCTGTTTTTT.

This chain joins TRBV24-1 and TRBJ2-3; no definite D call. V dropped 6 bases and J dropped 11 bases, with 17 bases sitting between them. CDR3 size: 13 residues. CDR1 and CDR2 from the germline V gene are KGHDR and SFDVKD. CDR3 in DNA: TGTGCCACCAGTTCGACTCGGGTTGTCGGGCAGTATTTT. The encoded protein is CATSSTRVVGQYF.

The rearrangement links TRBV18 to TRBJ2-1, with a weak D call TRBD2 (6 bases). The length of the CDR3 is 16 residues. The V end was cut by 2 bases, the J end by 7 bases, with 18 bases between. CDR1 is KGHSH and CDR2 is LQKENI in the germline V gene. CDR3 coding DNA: TGTGCCAGCTCACCATCTCTCGGGGCAGGGACTAATGAGCAGTTCTTC. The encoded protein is CASSPSLGAGTNEQFF.

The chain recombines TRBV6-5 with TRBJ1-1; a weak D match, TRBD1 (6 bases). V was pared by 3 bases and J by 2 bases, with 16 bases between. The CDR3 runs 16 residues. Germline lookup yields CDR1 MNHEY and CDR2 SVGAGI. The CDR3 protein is CASSYIQTGVNTEAFF. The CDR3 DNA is TGTGCCAGCAGTTATATTCAGACAGGCGTTAACACTGAAGCTTTCTTT.

CDR3: CASSPTPGRGGETQYF. In DNA, the CDR3 is TGTGCCAGCAGCCCCACCCCAGGGAGGGGCGGGGAGACCCAGTACTTC. This chain links TRBV9 with TRBJ2-5; 7 positions match TRBD2. V gave up 4 bases and J gave up 5 bases; unmatched junction bases: 14. Germline CDR1 is SGDLS and CDR2 is YYNGEE. The length of the CDR3 is 16 residues.